This record covers a single T cell receptor beta chain. Its antigen remains unknown. The junction differs from germline at one of its ends, possibly a read error. A second about 6 to 12 cycle PCR used barcoded and J-beta primers. Each CDR3 protein gets one entry after TCRdb re-called the 5' RACE reads with MiXCR. The repertoire holds roughly 1,000,000 distinct CDR3 sequences, with approximately 25% as singletons. The record originates from a study of blood T cells in healthy people across ages. Findings and caveats of the study: Higher diversity and more naive CD4+ cells were features of long-lived donors, compared to aged donors.

The CDR3 is 14 residues long. Germline lookup yields CDR1 MDHEN and CDR2 SYDVKM. These same records also appear under a second study, on T cells of mothers and their children.

The sequence was collected from a girl aged 2-10 years in good health. Sequencing was performed on blood. The chain couples TRBV28 to TRBJ2-3; tentatively, D is TRBD1 (6 bases). CDR3 sequence: CASTRDILQETQYF. CDR3 DNA: TGTGCCAGCACCCGGGACATTTTACAAGAGACCCAGTACTTT.